This TCR beta chain was sequenced for a study of identifying expanded T cells in peripheral blood. During the collection period, no donor immune events like infections were recorded. Generated by immunoSEQ multiplex PCR, the TCRdb table keeps only in-frame clones and is missing some. Of some 70,000 clones in the sample, about 90% were seen once. This clone was found once. The germline V gene encodes CDR1 LNHDA and CDR2 SQIVND (reference sequence). V lost 3 bases, J lost 0 bases, and 18 bases lay in between. The CDR3 sequence is 17 residues long. This chain joins TRBV19 and TRBJ2-7; D gene ambiguous. The source material was blood. The receptor's source is a person between 18 and 75 years old in good health. Written as DNA, the CDR3 is TGTGCCAGTAGTATTACCGCGACCACCCAGAGCTCCTACGAGCAGTACTTC. Translation gives CASSITATTQSSYEQYF.